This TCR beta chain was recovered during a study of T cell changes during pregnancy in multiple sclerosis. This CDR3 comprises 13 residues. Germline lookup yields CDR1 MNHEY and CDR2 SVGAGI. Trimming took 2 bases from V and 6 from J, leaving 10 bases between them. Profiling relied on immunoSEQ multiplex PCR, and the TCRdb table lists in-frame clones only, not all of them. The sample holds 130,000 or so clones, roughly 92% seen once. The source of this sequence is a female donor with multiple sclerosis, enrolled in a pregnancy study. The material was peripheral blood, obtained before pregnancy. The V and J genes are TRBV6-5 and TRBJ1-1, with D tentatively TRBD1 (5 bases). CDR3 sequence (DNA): TGTGCCAGCAGTTACGGCAGGGCTTCTGAAGCTTTCTTT. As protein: CASSYGRASEAFF.